These T cell receptor beta chains were read from a single sample in a study of CD8 T cells in ankylosing spondylitis. A single record per CDR3 protein comes from TCRdb applying MiXCR to the 5' RACE reads. The sample shows under 300,000 distinct CDR3 sequences, roughly 10% of them seen only once. The sequencing sample was made of blood, either unsorted or a sorted T cell fraction (not recorded which). The receptor set was obtained from a male donor with ankylosing spondylitis or in good health (not recorded which). CDR3s include the opening cysteine and the closing phenylalanine or tryptophan. A D gene is named only where the DNA matches it firmly. The listing skips clone size in some rows; elsewhere it reads once, few, many or a size class.

>12|many|.|TRBJ1-1|TRBV5-1
TGCGCCAGCAGCTTGGATGGGGTCGGGGCTTTCTTT
CASSLDGVGAFF
>15|many|.|TRBJ2-1|TRBV9
TGTGCCAGCAGCGATCGGGGGAGCTCCTACAATGAGCAGTTCTTC
CASSDRGSSYNEQFF
>12|many|.|TRBJ2-7|TRBV12-3/TRBV12-4
TGTGCCAGCAGTTTATCAGGGATCGAGCAGTACTTC
CASSLSGIEQYF
>15|few|.|TRBJ1-1|TRBV7-9
TGTGCCAGCAGCCCTACCATCGGTTCTAACACTGAAGCTTTCTTT
CASSPTIGSNTEAFF
>14|few|TRBD2|TRBJ2-1|TRBV20-1
TGCAGTGCTAGGCAACTAGCGGTCTACAATGAGCAGTTCTTC
CSARQLAVYNEQFF
>14|.|.|TRBJ2-3|TRBV7-9
TGTGCCAGCAGCTTACCAGGGAGGACAGATACGCAGTATTTT
CASSLPGRTDTQYF
>14|many|.|TRBJ2-7|TRBV5-6
TGTGCCAGCAGCTTAACTCAGATTTCCTACGAGCAGTACTTC
CASSLTQISYEQYF
>15|many|TRBD2|TRBJ2-1|TRBV5-1
TGCGCCAGCAGCTCGCAGCGGGGAGACTACAATGAGCAGTTCTTC
CASSSQRGDYNEQFF
>12|many|.|TRBJ1-1|TRBV27
TGTGCCAGCAGTTCCGGGGGGGATGAAGCTTTCTTT
CASSSGGDEAFF
>13|few|.|TRBJ1-6|TRBV7-2
TGTGCCAGCAGCGAACAGGGCAGTTCACCCCTCCACTTT
CASSEQGSSPLHF
>15|few|.|TRBJ1-2|TRBV19
TGTGCCAGTAGTATCCCGGCAGGCAGATCCTATGGCTACACCTTC
CASSIPAGRSYGYTF
>14|.|.|TRBJ2-5|TRBV7-2
TGTGCCAGCAGCTTAGACCCGAACCAAGAGACCCAGTACTTC
CASSLDPNQETQYF
>13|many|.|TRBJ2-1|TRBV6-6
TGTGCCAGCAGTATCCTCCCGGGGAATGAGCAGTTCTTC
CASSILPGNEQFF
>15|.|.|TRBJ1-2|TRBV7-9
TGTGCCAGCAGCTTAGCGCGCGGGGACGGCTATGGCTACACCTTC
CASSLARGDGYGYTF
>14|many|.|TRBJ1-1|TRBV28
TGTGCCAGCAGTTTTTCTCAGGGGATCACTGAAGCTTTCTTT
CASSFSQGITEAFF
>15|many|.|TRBJ1-2|TRBV9
TGTGCCAGCAGCGTAGGGCAAGACGGCCTATGGGGCTACACCTTC
CASSVGQDGLWGYTF
>15|many|.|TRBJ2-7|TRBV4-1
TGCGCCAGCAGCCAACCCTGGGGGAAAACCTACGAGCAGTACTTC
CASSQPWGKTYEQYF
>16|few|.|TRBJ2-3|TRBV29-1
TGCAGCGTTGGGTGGGGTCCATCATCTAGCACAGATACGCAGTATTTT
CSVGWGPSSSTDTQYF
>15|.|.|TRBJ2-2|TRBV13
TGTGCCAGCAGCGAACTAGGATTGAACACCGGGGAGCTGTTTTTT
CASSELGLNTGELFF
>16|many|TRBD1|TRBJ1-1|TRBV11-2
TGTGCCAGCAGCCCCGGGACAGGGGGACGGGGGACTGAAGCTTTCTTT
CASSPGTGGRGTEAFF
>15|many|.|TRBJ2-1|TRBV12-3/TRBV12-4
TGTGCCAGCAGTTTTGATAGGGGAACCTACAATGAGCAGTTCTTC
CASSFDRGTYNEQFF
>15|.|TRBD1|TRBJ2-5|TRBV18
TGTGCCAGCTCACCCGCGGGACAGGACCAAGAGACCCAGTACTTC
CASSPAGQDQETQYF